The 23 T cell receptor beta chains below were found in one sample sequenced in a study of blood T cells in healthy people across ages. A sample-barcoded 5' primer and a J-beta primer mix were used in a second PCR of about 7 to 12 cycles. MiXCR, run by TCRdb on the 5' RACE reads, gives a single entry per CDR3 protein. The sample comprises fewer than 900,000 distinct CDR3 sequences, 36% of which are singletons, and 10% to 15% rests with the top ten. The material sequenced was blood. All receptors come from a man between 18 and 35 years old in good health.

The chain uses TRBV5-1 and TRBJ1-4; D is ambiguous. Trimming removed 1 base at V and 0 bases at J, with 10 bases between. Germline V lookup: CDR1 SGHRS, CDR2 YFSETQ. CDR3 length: 16 residues. The CDR3 reads CASSLYRGSTNEKLFF. Here the CDR3 DNA reads TGCGCCAGCAGCTTGTACCGGGGATCAACTAATGAAAAACTGTTTTTT.

This chain joins TRBV7-9 and TRBJ1-2; the match to TRBD1 covers 12 bases. The CDR3 totals 17 residues. The V and J ends lost 0 bases and 4 bases, in that order; junction bases with no gene match: 6. Germline CDR1 and CDR2: SEHNR and FQNEAQ (reference sequence). The CDR3: CASSLAGTGGAGYGYTF. In DNA, the CDR3 is TGTGCCAGCAGCTTAGCGGGGACAGGGGGCGCAGGCTATGGCTACACCTTC.

This clonotype was counted ten times or more. This chain uses TRBV12-3 or TRBV12-4 with TRBJ2-1; unclear D gene. V lost 5 bases and J lost 5, with 10 bases in between. This CDR3 is 13 amino acids long. CDR3 DNA: TGTGCCAGCAGTCCCGTGACGGACAATGAGCAGTTCTTC. Amino acids: CASSPVTDNEQFF.

This clonotype was seen repeatedly, ten times or more. The chain links TRBV24-1 to TRBJ2-1; TRBD2 matches at 9 bases. Trimming took 4 bases from V and 5 from J; bases not matched to a gene: 8. The germline CDR1 and CDR2 sequences are KGHDR and SFDVKD. The CDR3 has 16 residues. CDR3 bases: TGTGCCACCAGTGACCCGAGGCGGGGGGGCAACAATGAGCAGTTCTTC. It yields the protein CATSDPRRGGNNEQFF.

This chain uses TRBV20-1 with TRBJ2-5; 10 bases match TRBD2. Germline lookup yields CDR1 DFQATT and CDR2 SNEGSKA (reference sequence). Unmatched junction bases numbered 7, after V lost 6 bases and J lost 3 bases. This CDR3 is built from 14 residues. In DNA form, the CDR3 reads TGCAGTGCCATCGGACTAGCGGAAGAAGAGACCCAGTACTTC. It codes for CSAIGLAEEETQYF.

The V and J genes are TRBV6-2 or TRBV6-3 and TRBJ2-7; perhaps TRBD1 as D (6 bases). Germline V gene lookup returns CDR1 MNHEY and CDR2 SVGEGT. Trimming removed 3 bases from V and 2 bases from J, with 11 bases in between. CDR3 size: 14 residues. CDR3 protein: CASSYPQGAYEQYF. The CDR3 nucleotides read TGTGCCAGCAGTTATCCACAGGGAGCCTACGAGCAGTACTTC.

The rearrangement uses TRBV7-2 and TRBJ2-7; no clear D gene. V lost 1 base, J lost 0 bases, and 10 bases lay in between. The CDR3 spans 15 residues. Germline-derived CDR1 and CDR2 are SGHTA and FQGNSA. CDR3 sequence reads: CASSLVLTASYEQYF. As DNA, the CDR3 is TGTGCCAGCAGCTTAGTTTTGACGGCCTCCTACGAGCAGTACTTC.

Note on this clonotype: This may be a read error, as it is one base from a much larger clone. The chain joins TRBV12-3 or TRBV12-4 to TRBJ2-3; a possible D gene is TRBD2 (7 bases). The CDR3 runs 16 residues. V lost 5 bases to trimming and J lost 4 bases, with 19 bases between them. The CDR3 nucleotides read TGTGCCAGCAGTCCAGGGGCGGGACTAACAGCAGATACGCAGTATTTT. Residues: CASSPGAGLTADTQYF.

There are a few counts of this clonotype. The CDR3 reads CSARPRSGRHEKLFF. The CDR3 coding sequence is TGCAGTGCCAGACCTAGGTCGGGGAGACATGAAAAACTGTTTTTT. The J gene is TRBJ1-4, the V gene TRBV20-1, with no clear D. The CDR3 is 15 amino acids. Per germline, CDR1 DFQATT and CDR2 SNEGSKA (reference sequence). V was shortened by 6 bases and J by 6 bases, with 20 bases between the two germline ends.

This clonotype showed up just a few times. CDR3 amino acids: CASTPGGRRGYTF. The CDR3 region has the DNA TGTGCCAGCACCCCGGGGGGCAGGCGTGGCTACACCTTC. The V call is TRBV11-2, the J call TRBJ1-2; a weak D match, TRBD1 (6 bases). V was shortened by 7 bases and J by 7 bases, with 16 bases between the two germline ends. The CDR3 loop spans 13 amino acids. The germline gives CDR1 SGHAT, CDR2 FQNNGV.

In its sample, this clonotype was seen once. The V gene is TRBV20-1, the J gene TRBJ2-3, with D possibly matching TRBD2 (5 bases). In germline, CDR1 is DFQATT, CDR2 SNEGSKA (reference sequence). V was cut by 5 bases and J by 0 bases, with 15 bases left in between. This CDR3 has 15 residues. The CDR3 is CSASRTDTSTDTQYF. DNA of the CDR3: TGCAGTGCTTCCCGGACTGATACTAGCACAGATACGCAGTATTTT.

To note about this clonotype: One junction end disagrees with the germline gene, perhaps due to a read error. J is TRBJ2-3 and V is TRBV24-1, with 12 bases identical to TRBD1. This CDR3 is built from 14 residues. CDR1 and CDR2 (germline): KGHDR, SFDVKD. In DNA, the CDR3 is TGTGCCACCGGGGACAGGGGGCTCACAAATACGCAGTATTTT. Encoded protein: CATGDRGLTNTQYF.

This clonotype was seen a handful of times. The chain combines TRBV10-3 with TRBJ1-5; 11 bases are shared with TRBD1. Germline CDR1 and CDR2: ENHRY and SYGVKD. After removal of 11 bases from V and 0 bases from J, the junction contained 9 bases not matched to a gene. This CDR3 has 16 amino acids. The CDR3 DNA follows: TGTGCCGCCTCCGGGACAGGGGGAATTAGCAATCAGCCCCAGCATTTT. It translates to CAASGTGGISNQPQHF.

In DNA form, the CDR3 reads TGTGCCAGCAGTGTCGGTCCCTTGGGCGAGCAGTACTTC. Translating it yields CASSVGPLGEQYF. The chain combines TRBV6-2 or TRBV6-3 with TRBJ2-7; D call uncertain. Germline assignment: CDR1 MNHEY and CDR2 SVGEGT. Trimming took 5 bases from V and 6 from J, leaving 14 bases between them. The CDR3 consists of 13 residues.

This clonotype was detected a few times. This chain links TRBV10-3 with TRBJ1-1; D ambiguous. CDR1 and CDR2 from the germline V gene are ENHRY and SYGVKD. This CDR3 contains 13 residues. Deletions cut 3 bases from V and 8 bases from J, with 13 bases between. DNA of the CDR3: TGTGCCATCAGTGAACGGAAGGAACGGGAAGCTTTCTTT. Residues: CAISERKEREAFF.

In nucleotides, the CDR3 is TGTGCCAGCAGCTCGGGCCCTACCATGAACACTGAAGCTTTCTTT. Translated: CASSSGPTMNTEAFF. The chain uses TRBV7-9 and TRBJ1-1; D is ambiguous. Trimming took off 4 bases at V and 0 bases at J, with 12 bases between the two ends. Germline CDR1 SEHNR, CDR2 FQNEAQ (reference sequence). The CDR3 sequence is 15 residues long.

This clonotype was seen ten or more times. The J gene is TRBJ2-7, the V gene TRBV7-2; 10 bases are a match to TRBD1. J gave up 3 bases and V 5 bases, and 7 bases lay outside the gene matches. CDR3 size: 15 residues. Germline V gives CDR1 SGHTA, CDR2 FQGNSA. The CDR3 here is CASSLDRGLSYEQYF. The CDR3 nucleotides read TGTGCCAGCAGCCTAGACAGGGGGCTAAGCTACGAGCAGTACTTC.

The gene calls are TRBV27 and TRBJ1-2, with D possibly TRBD1 on 6 matching bases. Germline V gene data show CDR1 as MNHEY and CDR2 as SMNVEV (reference sequence). The CDR3 length is 13 residues. The ends were cut back, 5 bases at V and 5 bases at J, with 12 bases in the middle. CDR3 in DNA: TGTGCCAGCAGTATGGAACAGGGTTATGGCTACACCTTC. It specifies CASSMEQGYGYTF.

This clonotype has more than one count but fewer than ten. The chain has TRBV5-1 and TRBJ2-1; 7 bases are a match to TRBD1. J was trimmed by 15 bases and V by 3 bases; bases with no gene match: 15. From germline, CDR1 is SGHRS and CDR2 YFSETQ. CDR3 size: 14 residues. CDR3 protein: CASSSDRAAERRFF. The CDR3 DNA reads TGCGCCAGCAGCTCAGACAGGGCGGCCGAGAGACGGTTCTTC.

The chain has TRBV6-5 and TRBJ1-2; tentatively, D is TRBD1 (5 bases). V lost 2 bases and J lost 7, with 11 bases in between. Germline V gene data show CDR1 as MNHEY and CDR2 as SVGAGI. The CDR3 spans 13 residues. CDR3 nucleotides: TGTGCCAGCAGTTACGAGGGGATCGGTGGCTACACCTTC. This codes for CASSYEGIGGYTF.

This clonotype was seen only a few times. The V call is TRBV29-1, the J call TRBJ1-2; TRBD1 aligns across 7 bases. There are 15 residues in the CDR3. The trim removed 0 bases at V and 4 bases at J, leaving 8 bases unmatched. CDR1 and CDR2 from the germline V gene are SQVTM and ANQGSEA. DNA for the CDR3: TGCAGCGTTGAAGAAAATCGAGGGGGCGGCTATGGCTACACCTTC. It is translated as CSVEENRGGGYGYTF.

This clonotype was observed a handful of times. The chain links TRBV5-1 to TRBJ1-1; D is uncertain. CDR3 length equals 15 residues. V was clipped by 0 bases and J by 0 bases, with 9 bases between them. The V gene's germline CDR1 is SGHRS and CDR2 YFSETQ. The CDR3 DNA reads TGCGCCAGCAGCTTGGATCGGCCGATGAACACTGAAGCTTTCTTT. Its protein is CASSLDRPMNTEAFF.

The chain carries TRBV18 and TRBJ2-3; no definite D call. Germline CDR1 KGHSH, CDR2 LQKENI. Trimming removed 1 base at V and 0 bases at J, with 14 bases between. There are 17 residues in the CDR3. The CDR3 sequence is CASSPRPISTSTDTQYF. The CDR3 region has the DNA TGTGCCAGCTCACCACGTCCGATAAGTACTAGCACAGATACGCAGTATTTT. The variable domain in full, with the rest retrieved from reference TRBV18 and TRBJ2-3, is NAGVMQNPRHLVRRRGQEARLRCSPMKGHSHVYWYRQLPEEGLKFMVYLQKENIIDESGMPKERFSAEFPKEGPSILRIQQVVRGDSAAYFCASSPRPISTSTDTQYFGPGTRLTVL.